One and the same sample provided the 11 T cell receptor beta chains below, sequenced in a study of breast tumors, draining lymph nodes, adjacent tissues. Samples came from axillary lymph nodes draining the breast cancer. MiXCR, applied by TCRdb to the multiplex PCR reads, yields one record per CDR3 protein. Among approximately 280,000 distinct CDR3 sequences, around 31% were seen once, and the ten largest hold more than 0.85%. The sequencing input was axillary lymph node tissue. Source of these receptors: a female donor with breast cancer. Some clones in this sample may be carry-over from other donors' samples.

Of note for this clonotype: The junction shows a germline mismatch at one end, possibly a read error. The V and J genes are TRBV13 and TRBJ1-1; 11 bases agree with TRBD1. There are 13 residues in the CDR3. CDR1 and CDR2 from the germline V gene are PRHDT and FYEKMQ (reference sequence). The CDR3 protein is CASGTGGGTEAFF. The CDR3 nucleotides read TGCGCCAGCGGGACAGGGGGTGGCACTGAAGCTTTCTTT.

A single count supports this clonotype. The chain couples TRBV5-1 to TRBJ2-3; 8 positions match TRBD1. The CDR3 is 14 residues long. V was clipped by 3 bases and J by 4 bases; unmatched bases: 4. Germline CDR1 reads SGHRS; CDR2 reads YFSETQ. The CDR3 protein is CASSWTGSADTQYF. The DNA for the CDR3 is TGCGCCAGCAGCTGGACAGGGTCCGCAGATACGCAGTATTTT. Drawing the rest from reference TRBV5-1 and TRBJ2-3, the complete variable domain is KAGVTQTPRYLIKTRGQQVTLSCSPISGHRSVSWYQQTPGQGLQFLFEYFSETQRNKGNFPGRFSGRQFSNSRSEMNVSTLELGDSALYLCASSWTGSADTQYFGPGTRLTVL.

The genes are TRBV3-1 and TRBJ1-2; D not certain. The germline CDR1 and CDR2 sequences are LGHDT and YNNKEL (reference sequence). Trimming took 1 base from V and 2 from J, leaving 8 bases between them. The CDR3 is made up of 14 amino acids. As DNA, the CDR3 is TGTGCCAGCAGCCAAGTGACCAGGAACTATGGCTACACCTTC. Translation gives CASSQVTRNYGYTF.

This clonotype was seen at least ten times. CDR3 protein: CAISAGGLGYTF. CDR3 DNA: TGTGCCATCAGTGCAGGGGGCCTTGGCTACACCTTC. This chain joins TRBV10-3 and TRBJ1-2; 8 bases align to TRBD1. This CDR3 contains 12 residues. Germline CDR1 reads ENHRY; CDR2 reads SYGVKD. V lost 4 bases to trimming and J lost 7 bases; unmatched junction nucleotides: 2.

In this sample, this clonotype turned up many times. The chain employs TRBV20-1 and TRBJ2-2; TRBD1 is a possible D gene (6 bases). The ends were cut back, 0 bases at V and 8 bases at J, with 10 bases in the middle. This CDR3 has 13 residues. Germline-derived CDR1 and CDR2 are DFQATT and SNEGSKA (reference sequence). The CDR3 reads CSARDPRGGELFF. For the CDR3, the DNA is TGCAGTGCTAGAGATCCGAGGGGGGGGGAGCTGTTTTTT.

This clonotype was picked up many times. The CDR3 loop is CSVGRSRSSYNSPLHF. CDR3 sequence (DNA): TGCAGTGTTGGGCGGAGTCGGAGCTCCTATAATTCACCCCTCCACTTT. The chain combines TRBV20-1 with TRBJ1-6; D remains unclear. CDR3 length: 16 amino acids. The V end lost 7 bases, the J end lost 0 bases, and 16 bases lay between the germline ends. Germline V gene sequence: CDR1 DFQATT, CDR2 SNEGSKA (reference sequence).

V and J are TRBV9 and TRBJ2-5, with 9 bases aligning to TRBD1. In germline, CDR1 is SGDLS, CDR2 YYNGEE. The length of the CDR3 is 15 residues. V was clipped by 3 bases and J by 5 bases; unmatched bases: 8. The CDR3 DNA reads as TGTGCCAGCAGCGCCGGGACAGGGAGGAATGAGACCCAGTACTTC. Translated: CASSAGTGRNETQYF.

This clonotype has at least ten counts. The J gene is TRBJ1-4, the V gene TRBV12-3 or TRBV12-4; no clear D gene. The V end lost 0 bases, the J end lost 0 bases, and 8 bases lay between the germline ends. The CDR3 has 16 residues. The CDR3 spells CASSLATGSTNEKLFF. The CDR3 nucleotides read TGTGCCAGCAGTTTAGCAACCGGTTCAACTAATGAAAAACTGTTTTTT.

This clonotype was detected many times. V gene TRBV9 combines with J gene TRBJ2-3; D gene unclear. V lost 0 bases to trimming and J lost 3 bases, with 5 bases between them. The CDR3 is made up of 13 amino acids. Per the germline V gene, CDR1 is SGDLS and CDR2 is YYNGEE. In DNA, the CDR3 is TGTGCCAGCAGCGTAGGGTGGACAGATACGCAGTATTTT. Its protein product is CASSVGWTDTQYF. The whole variable domain, filled in from reference TRBV9 and TRBJ2-3, reads DSGVTQTPKHLITATGQRVTLRCSPRSGDLSVYWYQQSLDQGLQFLIQYYNGEERAKGNILERFSAQQFPDLHSELNLSSLELGDSALYFCASSVGWTDTQYFGPGTRLTVL.

The chain links TRBV7-8 to TRBJ1-6; maybe TRBD1 (5 bases). Germline CDR1 reads SGHVS; CDR2 reads FQNEAQ. The germline V and J ends were trimmed by 6 bases and 7 bases, with 16 bases remaining between them. This CDR3 is built from 15 residues. The CDR3 DNA sequence: TGTGCCAGCAGTGCTAGAGCCCAGGGCAATTCACCCCTCCACTTT. It is translated as CASSARAQGNSPLHF.

As to this clonotype: It is likely a read error, because the conserved phenylalanine at the end of the CDR3 is missing. No DNA is shown, since the ends of the CDR3 on it are uncertain; the CDR3 is the one TCRdb lists. The chain is built from TRBV7-9 and TRBJ2-7; the table's D call of TRBD1 was not tested on the DNA. Germline CDR1 is SEHNR and CDR2 is FQNEAQ (reference sequence). The CDR3 is 14 amino acids long, termini counted. Here the CDR3 reads CASSLGQRTYERYL.